The 18 T cell receptor beta chains below were found in one sample sequenced in a study of shared clonotypes between healthy human individuals. TCRdb's copy holds only in-frame clones and misses some; the assay was immunoSEQ multiplex PCR. Of hundreds of thousands of clones listed, roughly 72% were seen once; the top ten hold roughly 1.9%. The sample comprised memory CD4+ T cells sorted from blood. Subset here: CD45RA-negative fraction. Receptor source: a woman in her 30s in good health.

This chain links TRBV28 with TRBJ2-7; D is unresolved. The germline V and J ends were trimmed by 4 bases and 12 bases, with 16 bases remaining between them. CDR3 length equals 12 residues. Germline V lookup: CDR1 MDHEN, CDR2 SYDVKM. The CDR3 coding sequence is TGTGCCAGCAGTTCCGATCGAACTTACAGGTACTTC. It translates to CASSSDRTYRYF.

CDR3 in DNA: TGTGCCAGCAGCAACGAGGTACGGGCCACCGGGGAGCTGTTTTTT. Protein product: CASSNEVRATGELFF. This chain links TRBV21-1 with TRBJ2-2. TRBV21-1 is described as a pseudogene. The CDR3 length is 15 residues.

This chain uses TRBV7-7 with TRBJ2-7; 7 bases map to TRBD1. The length of the CDR3 is 16 residues. Per germline, CDR1 SSHAT and CDR2 FNYEAQ (reference sequence). Germline trimming cut 3 bases from V and 2 bases from J; bases unmatched to any gene: 10. CDR3 nucleotide sequence: TGTGCCAGCAGCTTCCCTGACCGGGACAGACCCTACGAGCAGTACTTC. Translating it yields CASSFPDRDRPYEQYF.

The chain is built from TRBV28 and TRBJ1-4; 7 nucleotides agree with TRBD1. The CDR3 is 14 residues long. With V trimmed by 6 bases and J by 10 bases, 11 bases remained unmatched. In germline, CDR1 is MDHEN, CDR2 SYDVKM. CDR3 sequence reads: CASSGLQGFGKLFF. The CDR3 DNA reads as TGTGCCAGCAGCGGGTTACAGGGGTTTGGAAAACTGTTTTTT.

This sequence joins TRBV5-1 and TRBJ1-1; unclear D gene. With 4 bases removed from V and 0 bases from J, the gap between germline ends came to 10 bases. CDR3 length: 14 residues. The germline V gene encodes CDR1 SGHRS and CDR2 YFSETQ. The CDR3 region is CASSPEDLNTEAFF. CDR3 nucleotides: TGCGCCAGCAGCCCCGAGGACCTGAACACTGAAGCTTTCTTT.

The chain carries TRBV28 and TRBJ2-5; D perhaps matches TRBD1 (5 bases). The germline V gene encodes CDR1 MDHEN and CDR2 SYDVKM. Trimming removed 11 bases from V and 4 bases from J, with 20 bases in between. This CDR3 contains 14 residues. CDR3 in amino acids: CAVDQAGIGETQYF. CDR3 nucleotide sequence: TGTGCCGTCGACCAGGCAGGGATCGGAGAGACCCAGTACTTC.

The chain uses TRBV7-8 and TRBJ2-7; 8 bases map to TRBD1. V lost 2 bases to trimming and J lost 6 bases; unmatched junction nucleotides: 12. The CDR3 loop spans 16 amino acids. CDR1 is SGHVS, CDR2 FQNEAQ, per germline. This chain's CDR3 is CASSLTVWQGAGEQYF. In nucleotides, the CDR3 is TGTGCCAGCAGCTTAACGGTGTGGCAGGGGGCGGGCGAGCAGTACTTC.

The chain is built from TRBV25-1 and TRBJ2-5; TRBD1 agrees at 7 bases. The DNA end favors TRBJ2-7, so the J call may be wrong. The germline V gene encodes CDR1 MGHDK and CDR2 SYGVNS. The CDR3 consists of 14 residues. The CDR3 loop is CASSEQDRYYEQYF. The CDR3 coding sequence is TGTGCCAGCAGTGAACAGGACAGGTACTACGAGCAGTACTTC.

The rearrangement joins TRBV10-3 to TRBJ2-1; 8 bases map to TRBD2. The V segment lost 4 bases and the J segment 9 bases; nucleotides outside the gene matches: 11. The CDR3 loop spans 15 amino acids. Germline lookup yields CDR1 ENHRY and CDR2 SYGVKD. This CDR3 is CAISVPGLESSEQFF. CDR3 DNA: TGTGCCATCAGTGTTCCGGGACTAGAATCGAGTGAGCAGTTCTTC.

The chain recombines TRBV28 with TRBJ2-1; D gene ambiguous. In germline, CDR1 is MDHEN, CDR2 SYDVKM. Trimming left V 5 bases short and J 6 bases short, with 17 bases between. CDR3 length equals 15 residues. The DNA for the CDR3 is TGTGCCAGCAGTCCCGTTAAACGGACGTCCAATGAGCAGTTCTTC. This gives the protein CASSPVKRTSNEQFF.

The chain is built from TRBV15 and TRBJ2-7; 8 bases match TRBD2. CDR1 LNHNV and CDR2 YYDKDF come from the germline V gene (reference sequence). V lost 1 base to trimming and J lost 2 bases; unmatched junction nucleotides: 10. The CDR3 is 17 residues long. CDR3 residues: CATSRVSSSGGTYEQYF. CDR3 sequence (DNA): TGTGCCACCAGCAGAGTTAGCTCCAGCGGGGGAACCTACGAGCAGTACTTC.

CDR3 in amino acids: CASSQRPAGPTDTQYF. For the CDR3, the DNA is TGCGCCAGCAGCCAACGCCCAGCGGGGCCCACAGATACGCAGTATTTT. The genes are TRBV4-1 and TRBJ2-3, with 7 bases matching TRBD2. The germline CDR1 and CDR2 sequences are MGHRA and YSYEKL. CDR3 size: 16 residues. Trimming cost V 2 bases and J 2 bases; bases outside gene matches: 7.

The chain carries TRBV4-1 and TRBJ2-3; the D gene is possibly TRBD2 (5 bases). This CDR3 contains 15 residues. V shed 4 bases and J shed 2 bases, with 13 bases lying between them. Germline values: CDR1 MGHRA, CDR2 YSYEKL. CDR3 in DNA: TGCGCCAGCAGCCCCAGTCCGAGGGACACAGATACGCAGTATTTT. It encodes CASSPSPRDTDTQYF.

The sample holds many counts of this clone. The CDR3 sequence is CASSPQPNRDSGYEQYF. The CDR3, as DNA: TGTGCCAGCAGCCCGCAACCTAATCGGGACAGCGGGTACGAGCAGTACTTC. The chain has TRBV11-3 and TRBJ2-7, with TRBD1 as a possible D gene (7 bases). V was shortened by 5 bases and J by 4 bases, with 24 bases between the two germline ends. Germline V gene sequence: CDR1 SGHNT, CDR2 YENEEA. This CDR3 has 17 amino acids. Full variable domain (missing parts from reference TRBV11-3 and TRBJ2-7): EAGVVQSPRYKIIEKKQPVAFWCNPISGHNTLYWYLQNLGQGPELLIRYENEEAVDDSQLPKDRFSAERLKGVDSTLKIQPAELGDSAVYLCASSPQPNRDSGYEQYFGPGTRLTVT.

This chain uses TRBV4-2 with TRBJ2-2; possibly TRBD1 or TRBD2 for D (5 bases each). V was trimmed by 3 bases and J by 5 bases, leaving 16 bases between them. The CDR3 is made up of 16 amino acids. Germline V gives CDR1 LGHNA, CDR2 YNFKEQ. This chain's CDR3 is CASSHRDQRGTGELFF. CDR3 in DNA: TGTGCCAGCAGCCACCGGGACCAAAGGGGAACCGGGGAGCTGTTTTTT.

This clone has a handful of counts. The genes are TRBV7-2 and TRBJ2-7; TRBD2 aligns across 14 bases. The junction had 8 bases not matched to a gene; V was cut back by 5 bases and J by 2 bases. Germline V gene lookup returns CDR1 SGHTA and CDR2 FQGNSA. The CDR3 loop spans 17 amino acids. The CDR3 is CASSASGTSGSPYEQYF. The CDR3 DNA reads as TGTGCCAGCAGCGCCTCCGGGACTAGCGGGAGTCCCTACGAGCAGTACTTC.

This clone appeared a single time. The chain carries TRBV30 and TRBJ1-5, with D perhaps matching TRBD1 (5 bases). This CDR3 has 13 residues. V was clipped by 6 bases and J by 4 bases, with 13 bases between them. CDR1 and CDR2 (germline): GTSNPN, SVGIG (reference sequence). CDR3 sequence: CACQPGRNQPQHF. Written as DNA, the CDR3 is TGTGCCTGCCAACCGGGACGGAATCAGCCCCAGCATTTT.

This chain's CDR3 is CASSEVGLAGVDQYF. CDR3 nucleotides: TGTGCCAGCAGTGAAGTGGGGCTAGCGGGAGTTGATCAGTACTTC. The J gene is TRBJ2-7, the V gene TRBV6-1; TRBD2 matches at 10 bases. CDR3 size: 15 residues. Losses at the gene ends were 1 base for V and 10 bases for J; bases not matched to a gene: 10. Per the germline V gene, CDR1 is MNHNS and CDR2 is SASEGT.